This T cell receptor beta chain was captured by sequencing in a study of CD8+CD57+ T cells in acquired aplastic anemia. Study background: Average DNA yield from sorted CD4+ and CD8+ cells was 3.2 ug.

Germline V gene sequence: CDR1 WSHSY, CDR2 SAAADI. V lost 7 bases to trimming and J lost 14 bases; unmatched junction nucleotides: 11. The CDR3 is 12 residues long. Investigators profiled TCR beta VDJ and CDR3 from genomic DNA template. TCRdb analysed the reads with MiXCR anew, one entry per CDR3 protein. The data contain some 170,000 distinct CDR3 sequences, roughly 60% of them seen just once; the ten biggest clones take up under 45%. It was patients with CD8+CD57+ cell expansion by flow cytometry who were chosen for sequencing. Sample: sorted CD4+, CD8+, or CD8+CD57+ T cells (not recorded which) from PBMCs. The receptor comes from a human donor with aplastic anemia. V gene TRBV10-2 combines with J gene TRBJ1-1, with 9 bases aligning to TRBD1. The CDR3 spells CASKGQGRPLFF. For the CDR3, the DNA is TGCGCCAGCAAGGGACAGGGCCGCCCTTTGTTCTTT.